These T cell receptor beta chains were read from a single sample in a study of T cells in Graves' hyperthyroidism and ophthalmopathy. TCRdb independently ran MiXCR on the multiplex PCR reads; one entry per CDR3 protein. The sample yields under 350,000 distinct CDR3 sequences, over 20% seen once. The sample consisted of blood. The receptors derive from a woman aged 45-65 years with Graves' hyperthyroidism. Each CDR3 is given with its conserved first and last residue. Each record gives: clone size, V gene, J gene, D gene, CDR3 protein, CDR3 DNA. A D gene is named only where the DNA matches it firmly. Clone sizes are given selectively: once, few, many, or a class where the clone is expanded.

>many|TRBV12-3/TRBV12-4|TRBJ2-5|.
CASSFAGAVQETQYF
TGTGCCAGCAGTTTTGCAGGGGCGGTTCAAGAGACCCAGTACTTC
>.|TRBV27|TRBJ1-4|TRBD1
CASSPIAGGSNEKLFF
TGTGCCAGCAGTCCGATCGCAGGGGGAAGTAATGAAAAACTGTTTTTT
>few|TRBV28|TRBJ1-4|.
CASSTAVWTVNEKLFF
TGTGCCAGCAGCACCGCCGTTTGGACGGTAAATGAAAAACTGTTTTTT
>many|TRBV12-3/TRBV12-4|TRBJ2-5|TRBD2
CASSFGREGPKTQYF
TGTGCCAGCAGTTTCGGGCGGGAGGGCCCAAAAACCCAGTACTTC
>.|TRBV7-3|TRBJ2-7|.
CASSLTRADSYEQYF
TGTGCCAGCAGCTTAACGAGGGCCGATTCCTACGAGCAGTACTTC
>many|TRBV30|TRBJ2-7|TRBD2
CAWTRGEFYEQYF
TGTGCCTGGACCCGGGGGGAGTTCTACGAGCAGTACTTC
>many|TRBV7-9|TRBJ2-1|.
CASSSQGIGHWYNEQFF
TGTGCCAGCAGCTCACAGGGAATTGGTCACTGGTACAATGAGCAGTTCTTC
>many|TRBV3-1|TRBJ2-5|.
CASSRRFGTAEETQYF
TGTGCCAGCAGCCGCCGATTCGGGACCGCCGAAGAGACCCAGTACTTC
>.|TRBV9|TRBJ2-1|.
CASSVELRYNEQFF
TGTGCCAGCAGCGTAGAACTGCGCTACAATGAGCAGTTCTTC
>.|TRBV2|TRBJ2-3|.
CASIPLEGSTQYF
TGTGCCAGCATCCCCCTAGAGGGAAGTACGCAGTATTTT
>many|TRBV13|TRBJ2-1|TRBD2
CASSFRTPGTSGRTGYNEQFF
TGTGCCAGCAGCTTTAGAACCCCCGGGACTAGCGGGAGAACGGGGTACAATGAGCAGTTCTTC
>many|TRBV20-1|TRBJ2-7|TRBD1
CSAPGQGEEQYF
TGCAGTGCTCCGGGACAGGGCGAAGAGCAGTACTTC
>many|TRBV15|TRBJ1-4|.
CATSSGTWGEKLFF
TGTGCCACCAGCAGCGGGACGTGGGGTGAAAAACTGTTTTTT
>many|TRBV5-5|TRBJ2-7|TRBD1
CASIPGQGLNEQYF
TGTGCCAGCATACCGGGACAGGGGCTCAACGAGCAGTACTTC
>.|TRBV28|TRBJ1-1|.
CASKGFGGHTEAFF
TGTGCCAGCAAGGGGTTTGGAGGCCACACTGAAGCTTTCTTT
>many|TRBV20-1|TRBJ1-1|.
CSARSERGMGTEAFF
TGCAGTGCTAGATCTGAAAGAGGGATGGGCACTGAAGCTTTCTTT
>many|TRBV27|TRBJ2-2|TRBD2
CASTFRRGDTGELFF
TGTGCCAGCACCTTCCGGCGGGGGGACACCGGGGAGCTGTTTTTT
>many|TRBV3-1|TRBJ2-3|.
CASSQVGDTQYF
TGTGCCAGCAGCCAAGTAGGAGATACGCAGTATTTT
>.|TRBV5-1|TRBJ2-5|TRBD2
CASSLGGLAGVLRETQYF
TGCGCCAGCAGCTTGGGCGGGCTAGCGGGAGTTCTGAGGGAGACCCAGTACTTC
>few|TRBV5-1|TRBJ2-3|.
CASSARRWLSASTDTQYF
TGCGCCAGCAGCGCAAGGAGGTGGCTCAGTGCTAGCACAGATACGCAGTATTTT
>.|TRBV5-1|TRBJ2-7|.
CASSLAGGIYEQYF
TGCGCCAGCAGCTTGGCTGGGGGAATCTACGAGCAGTACTTC
>.|TRBV2|TRBJ1-2|.
CASSEGTPIYTF
TGTGCCAGCAGTGAGGGGACACCTATATACACCTTC
>few|TRBV7-8|TRBJ2-4|.
CASSLETMKNIQYF
TGTGCCAGCAGCTTGGAGACAATGAAAAACATTCAGTACTTC
>.|TRBV9|TRBJ2-2|TRBD1
CASSAPDRGANTGELFF
TGTGCCAGCAGCGCCCCAGACAGGGGTGCGAACACCGGGGAGCTGTTTTTT
>.|TRBV29-1|TRBJ1-1|TRBD1
CSVWTGLTEAFF
TGCAGCGTTTGGACAGGGCTCACTGAAGCTTTCTTT
>many|TRBV7-9|TRBJ1-1|.
CASSLAGRDTEAFF
TGTGCCAGCAGCTTAGCAGGGAGAGACACTGAAGCTTTCTTT
>.|TRBV6-2/TRBV6-3|TRBJ1-1|TRBD1
CASRTTGRLMNTEAFF
TGTGCCAGCAGGACGACAGGGCGACTTATGAACACTGAAGCTTTCTTT
>many|TRBV7-8|TRBJ2-7|.
CASSLAGMTGSSYEQYF
TGTGCCAGCAGCTTAGCGGGGATGACGGGGAGCTCCTACGAGCAGTACTTC
>many|TRBV2|TRBJ2-2|TRBD1
CASNRGDRNTGELFF
TGTGCCAGCAACAGGGGGGACCGGAACACCGGGGAGCTGTTTTTT
>many|TRBV5-1|TRBJ2-1|TRBD2
CASSPRTSGGIDEQFF
TGCGCCAGCAGCCCCCGGACTAGCGGGGGTATCGATGAGCAGTTCTTC